The 21 T cell receptor beta chains presented below share a single source sample, sequenced in a study of T-cell reconstitution after alpha-beta-depleted transplantation in children. Unique molecular identifiers were used to barcode this TCRbeta library. TCRdb processed the PCR reads anew with MiXCR; each CDR3 protein has one entry. Among roughly 500,000 distinct CDR3 sequences listed, about 10% were seen once. Sample: PBMCs, taken before TCRalphabeta/CD19-depleted stem cell transplant. The origin of the receptors is a child under 10 years old with inherited bone marrow failure, due to receive a stem cell transplant.

This clonotype was observed a few times. The chain employs TRBV27 and TRBJ2-3, with 8 bases lining up with TRBD1. With 7 bases clipped from V and 2 bases from J, the junction kept 8 bases outside the gene matches. The CDR3 covers 15 residues. Germline values: CDR1 MNHEY, CDR2 SMNVEV (reference sequence). In nucleotides, the CDR3 is TGTGCCAGCACCATTAGGACAGGGACCACAGATACGCAGTATTTT. This gives the protein CASTIRTGTTDTQYF.

In this sample, this clonotype turned up many times. The chain recombines TRBV10-3 with TRBJ2-7, with 10 bases aligning to TRBD2. Germline V CDR1 and CDR2: ENHRY, SYGVKD. The V and J ends lost 0 bases and 4 bases, in that order; junction bases with no gene match: 3. This CDR3 has 15 amino acids. The CDR3 protein is CAISESSGRTYEQYF. As DNA, the CDR3 is TGTGCCATCAGTGAGTCTAGCGGGAGGACTTACGAGCAGTACTTC.

The sample holds many counts of this clonotype. The chain links TRBV7-9 to TRBJ2-1; no firm D call. Per germline, CDR1 SEHNR and CDR2 FQNEAQ (reference sequence). This CDR3 has 12 amino acids. The V end was cut by 5 bases, the J end by 8 bases, with 10 bases between. The CDR3 protein is CASSPSSYEQFF. CDR3 in DNA: TGTGCCAGCAGCCCCTCTAGTTATGAGCAGTTCTTC.

V is TRBV6-2 or TRBV6-3 and J is TRBJ2-1; D uncertain. Germline V lookup: CDR1 MNHEY, CDR2 SVGEGT. Trimming removed 5 bases at V and 6 bases at J, with 11 bases between. This CDR3 is 13 amino acids long. The CDR3 coding sequence is TGTGCCAGCAGTCCGATGCTCGCCAATGAGCAGTTCTTC. It is translated as CASSPMLANEQFF.

This chain connects TRBV6-5 to TRBJ2-1, with D unresolved. Germline lookup yields CDR1 MNHEY and CDR2 SVGAGI. V was shortened by 0 bases and J by 8 bases, with 14 bases between the two germline ends. The CDR3 has 15 residues. CDR3 region: CASSYSSGDDDEQFF. CDR3 sequence (DNA): TGTGCCAGCAGTTACTCTAGTGGAGACGACGATGAGCAGTTCTTC.

This clonotype was picked up many times. This rearrangement joins TRBV20-1 to TRBJ2-1; 14 bases line up with TRBD2. Unmatched junction bases numbered 3, after V lost 3 bases and J lost 8 bases. The CDR3 covers 14 residues. Germline V gene data show CDR1 as DFQATT and CDR2 as SNEGSKA (reference sequence). The CDR3 DNA sequence: TGCAGTGCTAGGGGACTAGCGGGAGTCTATGAGCAGTTCTTC. Protein: CSARGLAGVYEQFF.

This clonotype was counted many times. The chain couples TRBV12-3 or TRBV12-4 to TRBJ2-2; D remains unclear. The V and J ends lost 2 bases and 5 bases respectively, with 6 bases between them. This CDR3 has 13 residues. The DNA of the CDR3 is TGTGCCAGCAGTTTATACCGAACCGGGGAGCTGTTTTTT. Its protein product is CASSLYRTGELFF.

About this clonotype: This could be a read error, since a much larger clone is one nucleotide away. V is TRBV20-1 and J is TRBJ2-2; D may match TRBD1 or TRBD2 (5 bases each). The CDR3 totals 12 residues. Germline CDR1 DFQATT, CDR2 SNEGSKA (reference sequence). CDR3 sequence reads: CSARTRTGDLFF. DNA of the CDR3: TGCAGTGCTAGAACCCGAACCGGGGACCTGTTTTTT.

This clonotype was recorded at least ten times. CDR3 sequence (DNA): TGCGCCAGCAGCCAGTATAGCGGACCCTACAATGAGCAGTTCTTC. Amino acid sequence: CASSQYSGPYNEQFF. The V call is TRBV4-3, the J call TRBJ2-1; possible D gene TRBD2, 6 bases. V was trimmed by 3 bases and J by 2 bases, leaving 11 bases between them. The CDR3 extends over 15 amino acids. Germline loops: CDR1 LGHNA, CDR2 YSLEER.

This clonotype was observed at least ten times. The rearrangement joins TRBV12-3 or TRBV12-4 to TRBJ2-2; no clear D gene. V was trimmed by 5 bases and J by 6 bases, leaving 19 bases between them. CDR3 length: 16 amino acids. The CDR3 coding sequence is TGTGCCAGCAGTCCCTTGCTCGGCCTACCCCCCGGGGAGCTGTTTTTT. It specifies CASSPLLGLPPGELFF.

The chain carries TRBV20-1 and TRBJ2-3; D unresolved. Trimming took off 0 bases at V and 0 bases at J, with 28 bases between the two ends. This CDR3 spans 21 amino acids. CDR1 and CDR2 (germline): DFQATT, SNEGSKA (reference sequence). The CDR3 protein is CSARDDPRREWETPSTDTQYF. The CDR3 DNA follows: TGCAGTGCTAGAGACGACCCCCGACGTGAGTGGGAAACCCCTAGCACAGATACGCAGTATTTT.

This clonotype has a handful of counts. A much larger clone differs from this one at a single base, so this may be a read error. The chain employs TRBV12-3 or TRBV12-4 and TRBJ2-2; D is undetermined. CDR3 length: 13 residues. Trimming removed 3 bases from V and 6 bases from J, with 8 bases in between. The CDR3 nucleotides are TGTGCCAGCAGTTTTAGTACTCCCGGGGAGCTGTTTTTT. Protein product: CASSFSTPGELFF.

This clonotype occurred many times. This chain connects TRBV7-2 to TRBJ2-7; D is uncertain. CDR1 is SGHTA and CDR2 is FQGNSA in the germline V gene. The CDR3 runs to 15 residues. V was trimmed by 5 bases and J by 0 bases, leaving 14 bases between them. CDR3 loop: CASSPSARGSYEQYF. CDR3 nucleotides: TGTGCCAGCAGCCCCAGCGCTCGAGGCTCCTACGAGCAGTACTTC.

This clonotype was counted many times. V and J are TRBV14 and TRBJ1-4; D unclear. CDR3 length: 12 amino acids. Germline V gene lookup returns CDR1 SGHDN and CDR2 FVKESK. Trimming removed 5 bases at V and 5 bases at J, with 6 bases between. The CDR3 DNA is TGTGCCAGCAGCATTCTCAATGAAAAACTGTTTTTT. Protein product: CASSILNEKLFF.

V gene TRBV5-1 combines with J gene TRBJ2-5, with TRBD1 identical over 9 bases. CDR1 and CDR2 from the germline V gene are SGHRS and YFSETQ. V gave up 4 bases and J gave up 5 bases; unmatched junction bases: 9. The CDR3 loop spans 15 amino acids. This CDR3 is CASSDRDRALETQYF. DNA of the CDR3: TGCGCCAGCAGCGACCGGGACAGGGCATTGGAGACCCAGTACTTC.

The chain recombines TRBV20-1 with TRBJ1-2; the D is unclear. The CDR3 has 14 residues. CDR1 and CDR2 (germline): DFQATT, SNEGSKA (reference sequence). Between the trimmed V and J ends, which lost 6 bases and 4 bases, there was a span of 18 bases. CDR3 sequence reads: CSASRTSPGYGYTF. CDR3 in DNA: TGCAGTGCCAGCAGGACCTCACCAGGCTATGGCTACACCTTC.

At least ten counts were recorded for this clonotype. The chain is built from TRBV9 and TRBJ2-1; D is tentatively TRBD1 or TRBD2 (5 bases each). Trimming cost V 7 bases and J 6 bases, with 17 bases left between them. Germline lookup yields CDR1 SGDLS and CDR2 YYNGEE. This CDR3 has 14 amino acids. CDR3 in amino acids: CASGGEPVGNEQFF. CDR3 coding DNA: TGTGCCAGCGGGGGAGAGCCAGTTGGCAATGAGCAGTTCTTC.

The sample holds a few counts of this clonotype. The chain carries TRBV7-7 and TRBJ2-5; 8 nucleotides align to TRBD2. CDR3 length: 15 residues. CDR1 and CDR2 from the germline V gene are SSHAT and FNYEAQ (reference sequence). The trim removed 6 bases at V and 2 bases at J, leaving 8 bases unmatched. In DNA form, the CDR3 reads TGTGCCAGCAGACCTGGACTAGCAACTCAAGAGACCCAGTACTTC. Its protein is CASRPGLATQETQYF.

This clonotype was picked up many times. The chain has TRBV27 and TRBJ2-7; 10 nucleotides line up with TRBD1. The CDR3 spans 13 residues. Germline V gene sequence: CDR1 MNHEY, CDR2 SMNVEV (reference sequence). The V gene end was trimmed by 8 bases and the J gene end by 4 bases; junction bases not matched to a gene: 5. The CDR3 sequence: CASARGQGYEQYF. CDR3 sequence (DNA): TGTGCCAGCGCCCGGGGACAGGGGTACGAGCAGTACTTC.

In its sample, this clonotype was seen many times. Here the CDR3 DNA reads TGTGCCAGCAGCCAGTTTCAGGGTCTGGTGAATGAGCAGTTCTTC. Residues: CASSQFQGLVNEQFF. The V gene is TRBV3-1, the J gene TRBJ2-1; possible D gene TRBD1, 5 bases. The CDR3 consists of 15 residues. Trimming cost V 3 bases and J 7 bases, with 16 bases left between them. CDR1 and CDR2 from the germline V gene are LGHDT and YNNKEL (reference sequence).

This clonotype appeared a few times. This sequence joins TRBV10-3 and TRBJ2-1; TRBD1 is a possible D gene (6 bases). Trimming shortened V by 2 bases and J by 3 bases, and 11 bases separated the two germline ends. The CDR3 sequence is 15 residues long. The germline gives CDR1 ENHRY, CDR2 SYGVKD. CDR3 protein: CAISEGKGDYNEQFF. Written as DNA, the CDR3 is TGTGCCATCAGTGAGGGAAAGGGGGACTACAATGAGCAGTTCTTC.